A selection of T cell receptor beta chains follows, all from one sample in a study of shared clonotypes between healthy human individuals. Some clones are missing from TCRdb's copy, which holds only in-frame ones; the method was immunoSEQ multiplex PCR. Here the sample spans some 2.1 million clones, just under 95% being singletons. Sample: naive CD8+ T cells from PBMCs. The receptors come from a man aged 18 to 30 in good health. Some clones in this sample may be carry-over from other donors' samples. CDR3s leave out the opening cysteine and the closing phenylalanine or tryptophan. The D gene is left open where the match is weak.

V: TRBV5-1
D: NA
CDR3: ASSFSRPAMNTEAF

V: TRBV5-4
D: NA
CDR3: ASSPVPGPSSGELF

V: TRBV30
D: NA
CDR3: AWSVARPNEQF

V: TRBV4-1
D: TRBD1
CDR3: ASSQRQGASQETQY

V: TRBV27
D: NA
CDR3: ASSRTGTRQETQY

V: TRBV21-1
D: NA
CDR3: ASSRKGIYNEQF

V: TRBV27
D: TRBD1
CDR3: ASSFRDRDYEQY

V: TRBV7-8
D: TRBD2
CDR3: ASRPAGGETGELF

V: TRBV10-3
D: NA
CDR3: AISELDSQPPNEQF

V: TRBV27
D: NA
CDR3: ASSTLQGSEQY

V: TRBV13
D: NA
CDR3: ASSQVRGAGTEAF

V: TRBV27
D: TRBD1
CDR3: ASSLRTGLRETQY

V: TRBV27
D: NA
CDR3: ASSHHPGATNEKLF

V: TRBV27
D: NA
CDR3: ASSLSTDSSYEQY

V: TRBV28
D: TRBD1
CDR3: ASSLLGTGVVDEQF

V: TRBV18
D: TRBD1
CDR3: ASSEGQGYGNTIY

V: TRBV27
D: NA
CDR3: ASSLLDSTGELF

V: TRBV7-8
D: NA
CDR3: ASSFRVNTEAF

V: TRBV11-2
D: NA
CDR3: ASSRLEGPSSYNEQF

V: TRBV5-1
D: NA
CDR3: ASSLNPRTYVEQY

V: TRBV11-1
D: TRBD1
CDR3: ASSLAQGAWYEQY

V: TRBV6-1
D: NA
CDR3: ASSENRGVSLGSQH

V: TRBV7-9
D: NA
CDR3: ASSLGGANYGYT

V: TRBV11-2
D: NA
CDR3: ASSARSEGGSGNTIY

V: TRBV15
D: TRBD1
CDR3: ATSREWGQGHYEQY

V: TRBV11-2
D: TRBD2
CDR3: ASSPGLAGDGRETQY

V: TRBV29-1
D: NA
CDR3: SVEGPTEAF

V: TRBV7-9
D: NA
CDR3: ASSPSRRVTGSYEQY

V: TRBV6-5
D: NA
CDR3: ASSAVGGSKDTQY

V: TRBV27
D: NA
CDR3: ASSLRRGVYYEQY

V: TRBV28
D: TRBD1
CDR3: ASSLQGINYGYT

V: TRBV29-1
D: TRBD2
CDR3: SWGRGGANNEQF

V: TRBV5-6
D: NA
CDR3: ASSLWWGNQPQH

V: TRBV11-2
D: TRBD1
CDR3: ASSGRTGVDNEKLF

V: TRBV19
D: TRBD2
CDR3: ADGASGRETQY

V: TRBV9
D: NA
CDR3: ASSVALGPNYEQY

V: TRBV4-2
D: NA
CDR3: ASSQDPPRDWRRGEQF